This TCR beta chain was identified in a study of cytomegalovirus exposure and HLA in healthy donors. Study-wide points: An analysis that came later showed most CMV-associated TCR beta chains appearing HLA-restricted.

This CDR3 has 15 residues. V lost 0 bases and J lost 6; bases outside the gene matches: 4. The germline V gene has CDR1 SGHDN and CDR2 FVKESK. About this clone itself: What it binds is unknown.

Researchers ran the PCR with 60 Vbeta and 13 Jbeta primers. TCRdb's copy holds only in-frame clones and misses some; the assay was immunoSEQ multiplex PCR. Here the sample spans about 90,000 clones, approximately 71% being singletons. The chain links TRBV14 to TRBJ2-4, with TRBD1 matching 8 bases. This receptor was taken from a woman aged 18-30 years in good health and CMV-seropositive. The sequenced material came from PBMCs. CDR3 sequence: CASSQETGAVNIQYF. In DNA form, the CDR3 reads TGTGCCAGCAGCCAAGAGACAGGGGCTGTAAACATTCAGTACTTC.